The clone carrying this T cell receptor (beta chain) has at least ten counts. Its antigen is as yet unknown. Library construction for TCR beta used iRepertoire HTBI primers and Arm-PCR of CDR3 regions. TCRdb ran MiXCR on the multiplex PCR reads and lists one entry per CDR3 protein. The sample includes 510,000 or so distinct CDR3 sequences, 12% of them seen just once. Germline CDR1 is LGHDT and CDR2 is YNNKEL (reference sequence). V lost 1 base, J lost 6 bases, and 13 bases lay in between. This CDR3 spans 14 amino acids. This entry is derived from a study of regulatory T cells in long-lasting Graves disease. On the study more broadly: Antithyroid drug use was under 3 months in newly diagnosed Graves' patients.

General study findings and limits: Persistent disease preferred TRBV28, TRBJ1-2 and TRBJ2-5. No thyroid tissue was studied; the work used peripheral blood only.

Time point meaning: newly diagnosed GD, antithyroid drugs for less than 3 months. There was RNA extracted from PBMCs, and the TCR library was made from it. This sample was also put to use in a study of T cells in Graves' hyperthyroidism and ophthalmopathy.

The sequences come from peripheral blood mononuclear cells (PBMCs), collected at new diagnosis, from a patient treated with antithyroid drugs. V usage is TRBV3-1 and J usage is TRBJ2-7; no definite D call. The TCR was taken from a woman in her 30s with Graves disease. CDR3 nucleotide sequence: TGTGCCAGCAGCCAAGGGGTTGTCACCTCCGAGCAGTACTTC. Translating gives CASSQGVVTSEQYF.